Presented here are 14 T cell receptor beta chains from one specimen sequenced in a study of T-cell memory formation after mild COVID-19. TCRdb processed the 5' RACE reads anew with MiXCR; each CDR3 protein has one entry. The data contain a few hundred thousand distinct CDR3 sequences, around 15% of them seen just once; the ten biggest clones take up over 20%. Sample: PBMCs or a T cell subset sorted from them (not recorded which). These TCRs come from a man aged 18 to 35 who had mild COVID-19 (a few samples of this study predate the infection). Cell type and time point are not known.

The chain carries TRBV7-9 and TRBJ2-7; TRBD1 matches at 11 bases. Germline V gene lookup returns CDR1 SEHNR and CDR2 FQNEAQ (reference sequence). The V and J ends lost 5 bases and 2 bases, in that order; junction bases with no gene match: 5. This CDR3 is 15 amino acids long. DNA for the CDR3: TGTGCCAGCAGCAGTGGGACAGGGGGGCCCTACGAGCAGTACTTC. This encodes CASSSGTGGPYEQYF. The variable domain in full, with the rest retrieved from reference TRBV7-9 and TRBJ2-7, is DTGVSQNPRHKITKRGQNVTFRCDPISEHNRLYWYRQTLGQGPEFLTYFQNEAQLEKSRLLSDRFSAERPKGSFSTLEIQRTEQGDSAMYLCASSSGTGGPYEQYFGPGTRLTVT.

The V gene is TRBV20-1, the J gene TRBJ2-1, with 12 bases matching TRBD2. This CDR3 has 16 amino acids. Germline V lookup: CDR1 DFQATT, CDR2 SNEGSKA (reference sequence). After removal of 2 bases from V and 6 bases from J, the junction contained 8 bases not matched to a gene. The CDR3 is CSARPLAGGPGNEQFF. Here the CDR3 DNA reads TGCAGTGCTAGACCCCTAGCGGGGGGGCCGGGCAATGAGCAGTTCTTC.

This clonotype appeared many times. This chain links TRBV12-3 or TRBV12-4 with TRBJ2-1; D gene unclear. The CDR3 has 12 residues. Trimming took 3 bases from V and 8 from J, leaving 8 bases between them. The CDR3 loop is CASSFWGDEQFF. CDR3 sequence (DNA): TGTGCCAGCAGTTTTTGGGGTGATGAGCAGTTCTTC.

This clonotype has just a few counts. V usage is TRBV7-9 and J usage is TRBJ2-5; D is undetermined. The germline V and J ends were trimmed by 5 bases and 9 bases, with 13 bases remaining between them. This CDR3 contains 12 residues. The germline V gene encodes CDR1 SEHNR and CDR2 FQNEAQ (reference sequence). CDR3 residues: CASSLKTPSQYF. DNA for the CDR3: TGTGCCAGCAGCCTTAAGACCCCTTCCCAGTACTTC.

V is TRBV28 and J is TRBJ1-6; 8 bases are a match to TRBD1. V lost 2 bases to trimming and J lost 8 bases; unmatched junction nucleotides: 8. Germline CDR1 and CDR2: MDHEN and SYDVKM. The CDR3 contains 16 residues. The CDR3 sequence is CASSLVGQGIHSPLHF. In DNA, the CDR3 is TGTGCCAGCAGTTTAGTAGGACAGGGTATACATTCACCCCTCCACTTT. Combining the CDR3 with reference TRBV28 and TRBJ1-6 gives the whole variable domain DVKVTQSSRYLVKRTGEKVFLECVQDMDHENMFWYRQDPGLGLRLIYFSYDVKMKEKGDIPEGYSVSREKKERFSLILESASTNQTSMYLCASSLVGQGIHSPLHFGNGTRLTVT.

This clonotype was seen a handful of times. The chain recombines TRBV12-3 or TRBV12-4 with TRBJ1-6; no reliable D call. The CDR3 loop spans 11 amino acids. V was shortened by 7 bases and J by 9 bases, with 7 bases between the two germline ends. Written as DNA, the CDR3 is TGTGCCAGCATGGGTAGTTCACCCCTCCACTTT. It yields the protein CASMGSSPLHF.

This clonotype came up many times. The chain recombines TRBV5-5 with TRBJ2-5; D unresolved. V gave up 5 bases and J gave up 0 bases, with 11 bases separating them. Germline-derived CDR1 and CDR2 are SGHKS and YYEKEE (reference sequence). This CDR3 has 14 residues. As DNA, the CDR3 is TGTGCCAGCAGGAACCTGTTAAACCAAGAGACCCAGTACTTC. This gives the protein CASRNLLNQETQYF.

This sequence joins TRBV7-9 and TRBJ2-4; 10 nucleotides agree with TRBD2. Germline lookup yields CDR1 SEHNR and CDR2 FQNEAQ (reference sequence). There are 13 residues in the CDR3. The junction had 0 bases not matched to a gene; V was cut back by 3 bases and J by 7 bases. CDR3 region: CASSLGLANIQYF. The CDR3 nucleotides are TGTGCCAGCAGCTTGGGACTAGCGAACATTCAGTACTTC.

The table lists this clonotype with many counts. The chain recombines TRBV6-5 with TRBJ2-2; tentatively, D is TRBD1 (6 bases). This CDR3 contains 13 residues. Germline V gene data show CDR1 as MNHEY and CDR2 as SVGAGI. V lost 4 bases and J lost 6, with 9 bases in between. CDR3 sequence reads: CASSSQGSGELFF. For the CDR3, the DNA is TGTGCCAGCAGTTCTCAGGGGTCCGGGGAGCTGTTTTTT.

The genes are TRBV20-1 and TRBJ2-2; D possibly matches TRBD1 or TRBD2 (6 bases each). The germline gives CDR1 DFQATT, CDR2 SNEGSKA (reference sequence). Trimming stripped 5 bases from V and 7 bases from J, with 17 bases between. The CDR3 has 14 amino acids. CDR3 residues: CSAAQSGAYGELFF. CDR3 bases: TGCAGTGCTGCTCAATCGGGGGCGTACGGGGAGCTGTTTTTT.

This clonotype showed up just a few times. The chain employs TRBV5-1 and TRBJ2-1; D could derive from TRBD1 or TRBD2 (6 bases each). The CDR3 loop spans 17 amino acids. V gave up 3 bases and J gave up 8 bases, with 24 bases separating them. Per the germline V gene, CDR1 is SGHRS and CDR2 is YFSETQ. CDR3 in DNA: TGCGCCAGCAGCTGGGGGCCTTTCGGGACTGCCTCCGATGAGCAGTTCTTC. Its protein product is CASSWGPFGTASDEQFF.

This sequence joins TRBV10-3 and TRBJ2-2; 10 bases map to TRBD2. The CDR3 spans 16 residues. Trimming removed 5 bases from V and 1 base from J; junction bases left unmatched: 4. The germline gives CDR1 ENHRY, CDR2 SYGVKD. The DNA for the CDR3 is TGTGCCATCAGTCCGACTAGCGGGCGGAACACCGGGGAGCTGTTTTTT. Its translation is CAISPTSGRNTGELFF.

This chain uses TRBV5-1 with TRBJ1-1; 8 positions match TRBD1. Per the germline V gene, CDR1 is SGHRS and CDR2 is YFSETQ. V was pared by 4 bases and J by 0 bases, with 5 bases of the junction left unmatched. The CDR3 sequence is 15 residues long. The chain's CDR3 is CASSETGVLNTEAFF. CDR3 coding DNA: TGCGCCAGCAGCGAGACAGGGGTATTGAACACTGAAGCTTTCTTT.

This clonotype was found a few times. The rearrangement joins TRBV5-1 to TRBJ2-2, with 9 bases aligning to TRBD1. V lost 2 bases, J lost 3 bases, and 2 bases stayed unmatched. Germline V gives CDR1 SGHRS, CDR2 YFSETQ. The CDR3 sequence is 15 residues long. The CDR3 loop reads CASSFTGGDTGELFF. Here the CDR3 DNA reads TGCGCCAGCAGCTTTACAGGGGGCGACACCGGGGAGCTGTTTTTT.